The 4 T cell receptor beta chains listed next were all sequenced from one sample in a study of blood T cell repertoires in COVID-19. Clones were sequenced by immunoSEQ multiplex PCR, and TCRdb holds only the in-frame ones, with some missing. The sample consists of about 230,000 clones, approximately 87% of them appearing once. The sequenced material came from peripheral blood. The receptor set was obtained from a woman between 65 and 79 years old with active or convalescent COVID-19.

The CDR3, as DNA: TGTGCCAGCAGCCCACGGACAGGGCTAGGCGGCTACACCTTC. This gives the protein CASSPRTGLGGYTF. V and J are TRBV9 and TRBJ1-2, with 8 bases aligning to TRBD1. CDR1 SGDLS and CDR2 YYNGEE come from the germline V gene. This CDR3 is built from 14 residues. Germline trimming cut 4 bases from V and 8 bases from J; bases unmatched to any gene: 10.

This clone was detected once. This chain connects TRBV5-4 to TRBJ1-6; 10 positions match TRBD1. With 2 bases clipped from V and 8 bases from J, the junction kept 4 bases outside the gene matches. This CDR3 contains 15 residues. The germline gives CDR1 SGHNT, CDR2 YYREEE (reference sequence). In DNA form, the CDR3 reads TGTGCCAGCAGCTTTGGACAGGGGGTTGATTCACCCCTCCACTTT. Its protein product is CASSFGQGVDSPLHF.

V gene TRBV6-4 combines with J gene TRBJ1-1; D might be TRBD1 (6 bases). The CDR3 consists of 13 residues. V was cut by 6 bases and J by 3 bases, with 11 bases left in between. Germline CDR1 reads MRHNA; CDR2 reads SNTAGT. In nucleotides, the CDR3 is TGTGCCAGCAGCCGGGAGGGGGACACTGAAGCTTTCTTT. This encodes CASSREGDTEAFF.

The rearrangement links TRBV5-8 to TRBJ1-4; TRBD1 agrees at 11 bases. Per germline, CDR1 SGHTS and CDR2 YDEGEE. The J segment lost 11 bases and the V segment lost 3 bases, leaving 6 bases of the junction unmatched. CDR3 length: 14 amino acids. The DNA of the CDR3 is TGTGCCAGCAGCTCGGACAGGGGGCGGTCGAAACTGTTTTTT. Translation gives CASSSDRGRSKLFF.